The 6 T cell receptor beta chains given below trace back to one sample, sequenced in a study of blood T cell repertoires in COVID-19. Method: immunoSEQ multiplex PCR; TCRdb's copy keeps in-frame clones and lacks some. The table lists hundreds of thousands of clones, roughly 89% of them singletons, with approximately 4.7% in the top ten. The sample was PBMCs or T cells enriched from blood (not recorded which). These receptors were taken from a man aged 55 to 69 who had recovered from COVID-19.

The CDR3 sequence: CASSGRDSRLTPLHF. CDR3 sequence (DNA): TGTGCCAGCAGCGGACGGGACTCTCGTCTGACACCCCTCCACTTT. V is TRBV9 and J is TRBJ1-6; maybe TRBD1 (5 bases). Trimming left V 3 bases short and J 11 bases short, with 18 bases between. This CDR3 region has 15 residues. Looked up from germline, CDR1 is SGDLS and CDR2 is YYNGEE.

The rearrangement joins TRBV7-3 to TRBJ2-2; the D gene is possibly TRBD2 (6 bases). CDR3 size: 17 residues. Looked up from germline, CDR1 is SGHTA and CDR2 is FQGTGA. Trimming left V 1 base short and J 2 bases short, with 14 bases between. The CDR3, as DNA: TGTGCCAGCAGCTTAAGCGTAGGGGACTTAAACACCGGGGAGCTGTTTTTT. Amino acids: CASSLSVGDLNTGELFF.

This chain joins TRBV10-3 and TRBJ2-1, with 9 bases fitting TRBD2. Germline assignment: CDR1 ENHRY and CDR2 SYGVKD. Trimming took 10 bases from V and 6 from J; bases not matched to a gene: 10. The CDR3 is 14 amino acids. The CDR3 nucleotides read TGTGCCACCCGCCAGGGACTAGCCATCAATGAGCAGTTCTTC. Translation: CATRQGLAINEQFF.

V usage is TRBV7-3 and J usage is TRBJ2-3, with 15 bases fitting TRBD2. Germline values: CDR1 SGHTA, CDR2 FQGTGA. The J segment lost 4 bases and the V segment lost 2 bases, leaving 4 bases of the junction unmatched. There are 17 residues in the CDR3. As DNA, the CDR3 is TGTGCCAGCAGCTTAGGGACTAGCGGGAGGTTTTCAGATACGCAGTATTTT. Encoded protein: CASSLGTSGRFSDTQYF.

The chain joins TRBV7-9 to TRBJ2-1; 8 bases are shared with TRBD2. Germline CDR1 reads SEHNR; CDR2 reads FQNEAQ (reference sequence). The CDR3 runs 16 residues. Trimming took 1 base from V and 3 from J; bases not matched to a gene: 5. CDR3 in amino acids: CASSLVSREDYNEQFF. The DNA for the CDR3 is TGTGCCAGCAGCTTAGTCTCGCGGGAGGACTACAATGAGCAGTTCTTC.

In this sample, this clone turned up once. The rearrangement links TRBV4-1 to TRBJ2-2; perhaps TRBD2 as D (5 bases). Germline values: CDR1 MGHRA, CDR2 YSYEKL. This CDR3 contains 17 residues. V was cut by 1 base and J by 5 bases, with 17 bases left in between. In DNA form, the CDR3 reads TGCGCCAGCAGCCAAGTGGAGCGGCCCCCGAGGACCGGGGAGCTGTTTTTT. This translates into CASSQVERPPRTGELFF.